Listed here are 10 T cell receptor beta chains from one sample, sequenced in a study of T cell responses to AZD1222 COVID-19 vaccine. Sequencing used immunoSEQ multiplex PCR; TCRdb keeps in-frame clones, though not all of them. The sample includes over 120,000 clones, 92% of them seen just once. Source: peripheral blood, taken on day 0 of AZD1222 vaccination. The receptor set was obtained from an adult in good health.

The CDR3 DNA follows: TGCAGCGGTCAGGACAGGGGGGGCTACAACACTGAAGCTTTCTTT. It is translated as CSGQDRGGYNTEAFF. The chain links TRBV29-1 to TRBJ1-1; 10 bases are a match to TRBD1. Germline loops: CDR1 SQVTM, CDR2 ANQGSEA. The CDR3 has 15 amino acids. The V and J ends lost 7 bases and 2 bases, in that order; junction bases with no gene match: 10.

V usage is TRBV5-1 and J usage is TRBJ2-5, with 12 bases lining up with TRBD2. The V segment lost 5 bases and the J segment 5 bases; nucleotides outside the gene matches: 7. Germline V CDR1 and CDR2: SGHRS, YFSETQ. This CDR3 region has 15 residues. CDR3 region: CASRTLAGGDETQYF. CDR3 nucleotides: TGCGCCAGCAGAACACTAGCGGGGGGTGACGAGACCCAGTACTTC.

The chain combines TRBV5-4 with TRBJ2-1; 10 bases fit TRBD2. Germline assignment: CDR1 SGHNT and CDR2 YYREEE (reference sequence). The junction had 6 bases not matched to a gene; V was cut back by 10 bases and J by 5 bases. The CDR3 has 13 amino acids. This CDR3 is CAAASGGHNEQFF. The CDR3 region has the DNA TGTGCCGCGGCTAGCGGGGGCCACAATGAGCAGTTCTTC.

The chain combines TRBV23-1 with TRBJ1-4; D is possibly TRBD1 (5 bases). TRBV23-1 is reported as an ORF; its role is uncertain. With 8 bases removed from V and 6 bases from J, the gap between germline ends came to 19 bases. This CDR3 comprises 15 residues. CDR3 sequence: CASLRAQKGHEKLFF. CDR3 sequence (DNA): TGCGCCAGCCTCCGGGCCCAGAAGGGGCATGAAAAACTGTTTTTT.

The chain carries TRBV5-1 and TRBJ1-2; TRBD1 might be the D (6 bases). In germline, CDR1 is SGHRS, CDR2 YFSETQ. V lost 0 bases and J lost 4, with 7 bases in between. The CDR3 has 13 amino acids. The CDR3 here is CASSLVQGYGYTF. As DNA, the CDR3 is TGCGCCAGCAGCTTGGTACAGGGCTATGGCTACACCTTC. Looking up the rest from reference TRBV5-1 and TRBJ1-2 gives the full variable domain: KAGVTQTPRYLIKTRGQQVTLSCSPISGHRSVSWYQQTPGQGLQFLFEYFSETQRNKGNFPGRFSGRQFSNSRSEMNVSTLELGDSALYLCASSLVQGYGYTFGSGTRLTVV.

The chain carries TRBV7-8 and TRBJ1-2, with TRBD1 matching 9 bases. With V trimmed by 2 bases and J by 3 bases, 7 bases remained unmatched. There are 16 residues in the CDR3. CDR1 is SGHVS and CDR2 is FQNEAQ in the germline V gene. CDR3 sequence: CASSLSNRGLDYGYTF. CDR3 DNA sequence: TGTGCCAGCAGCTTATCCAACAGGGGGCTGGACTATGGCTACACCTTC.

The V call is TRBV5-1, the J call TRBJ1-6, with 8 nucleotides matching TRBD1. V shed 5 bases, J shed 9 bases, and the junction held 7 bases outside the gene matches. Looked up from germline, CDR1 is SGHRS and CDR2 is YFSETQ. CDR3 length: 14 residues. The CDR3 DNA reads TGCGCCAGCAGTCCGGACAGGGCTTCTTCACCCCTCCACTTT. Its protein product is CASSPDRASSPLHF.

The chain combines TRBV27 with TRBJ2-3; maybe TRBD1 (6 bases). Trimming took off 2 bases at V and 1 base at J, with 13 bases between the two ends. The CDR3 sequence is 16 residues long. Germline CDR1 and CDR2: MNHEY and SMNVEV (reference sequence). DNA for the CDR3: TGTGCCAGCAGTTTAGATCCGAGACAGGGCACAGATACGCAGTATTTT. It is translated as CASSLDPRQGTDTQYF.

The chain is built from TRBV5-5 and TRBJ1-1; unclear D gene. The ends were cut back, 3 bases at V and 0 bases at J, with 6 bases in the middle. This CDR3 has 13 amino acids. Germline CDR1 reads SGHKS; CDR2 reads YYEKEE (reference sequence). As DNA, the CDR3 is TGTGCCAGCAGCTACCTAATGAACACTGAAGCTTTCTTT. Translating it yields CASSYLMNTEAFF.

The chain couples TRBV2 to TRBJ1-6, with D hard to call. V lost 6 bases to trimming and J lost 3 bases, with 3 bases between them. The CDR3 is 12 residues long. CDR1 and CDR2 from the germline V gene are SNHLY and FYNNEI. The CDR3 DNA reads TGTGCCAGCAGGGTCTATAATTCACCCCTCCACTTT. Its translation is CASRVYNSPLHF. The full variable domain, in which reference TRBV2 and TRBJ1-6 provide the parts outside the CDR3, is EPEVTQTPSHQVTQMGQEVILRCVPISNHLYFYWYRQILGQKVEFLVSFYNNEISEKSEIFDDQFSVERPDGSNFTLKIRSTKLEDSAMYFCASRVYNSPLHFGNGTRLTVT.